The source of this T cell receptor (beta chain) is a study of human T cells and chemical hapten exposure. Study-level findings and limits: Every donor had alopecia, and their immune response may therefore differ from healthy people's.

In the original workflow: Individual samples carried between roughly 23,224 and 690,600 TCRs, with 95,638 as the median. MiXCR, applied by TCRdb to the RACE reads, yields one record per CDR3 protein. The V and J calls come from TCRdb's annotation, not from the publication. The repertoire has about 190,000 distinct CDR3 sequences, approximately 26% of them found once; the top ten carry 2.5%. A note on this clonotype: What it binds is not known.

Germline lookup yields CDR1 MNHNS and CDR2 SASEGT. The V end lost 5 bases, the J end lost 10 bases, and 14 bases lay between the germline ends. This CDR3 spans 12 amino acids. Documented time point: patch test 3, about 24 weeks after DPC sensitization. Treatment specified: therapeutic diphenylcyclopropenone sensitization with weekly scalp DPC. The chain links TRBV6-1 to TRBJ1-1; D is unresolved. This material consisted of whole blood, taken in connection with sensitization to the hapten diphenylcyclopropenone (DPC). The receptor comes from a middle-aged woman with alopecia areata. Some clones in this sample may be carry-over from other donors' samples. As DNA, the CDR3 is TGTGCCAGCAGTCTCCAAGGACGGGGAGCTTTCTTT. This sequence encodes CASSLQGRGAFF.